The 16 T cell receptor beta chains below come from one sample, sequenced in a study of cytomegalovirus exposure and HLA in healthy donors. Primers: 60 Vbeta forward and 13 Jbeta reverse. Repertoires were generated with immunoSEQ multiplex PCR, while TCRdb's copy carries only in-frame clones and drops some. The repertoire holds about 110,000 clones, roughly 80% seen once, with approximately 6.9% in the top ten. The sample taken for sequencing was PBMCs. The receptor source for this set is a man younger than 40 in good health and CMV-seropositive.

The chain uses TRBV5-5 and TRBJ1-5, with no clear D. CDR3 length: 15 residues. Germline-derived CDR1 and CDR2 are SGHKS and YYEKEE (reference sequence). V lost 0 bases to trimming and J lost 0 bases, with 7 bases between them. CDR3 in DNA: TGTGCCAGCAGCTTGGTTCTATATAGCAATCAGCCCCAGCATTTT. Its protein product is CASSLVLYSNQPQHF.

This clone was found a few times. The V and J genes are TRBV28 and TRBJ2-1; TRBD1 matches 8 bases. The CDR3 sequence is 13 residues long. Germline values: CDR1 MDHEN, CDR2 SYDVKM. V shed 6 bases, J shed 7 bases, and the junction held 5 bases outside the gene matches. As DNA, the CDR3 is TGTGCCAGCAGAAGGACAGGGACGAATGAGCAGTTCTTC. Translating gives CASRRTGTNEQFF.

CDR3 DNA: TGTGCCAGCAGCTTAGCAATGGGACAGGGCCGCTACGAGCAGTACTTC. Amino acid sequence: CASSLAMGQGRYEQYF. The chain joins TRBV11-1 to TRBJ2-7; 9 bases are a match to TRBD1. The CDR3 loop spans 16 amino acids. Trimming removed 0 bases from V and 3 bases from J; junction bases left unmatched: 6. Germline CDR1 is SGHAT and CDR2 is FQDESV (reference sequence). Supplemented by reference TRBV11-1 and TRBJ2-7, the full variable domain reads EAEVAQSPRYKITEKSQAVAFWCDPISGHATLYWYRQILGQGPELLVQFQDESVVDDSQLPKDRFSAERLKGVDSTLKIQPAELGDSAMYLCASSLAMGQGRYEQYFGPGTRLTVT.

The CDR3 nucleotides read TGTGCCAGCAGCGTAGCTACACCCGGGAGTCCTGACTACAATGAGCAGTTCTTC. Translation: CASSVATPGSPDYNEQFF. The V gene is TRBV9, the J gene TRBJ2-1; TRBD2 might be the D (6 bases). V dropped 0 bases and J dropped 3 bases, with 19 bases sitting between them. Looked up from germline, CDR1 is SGDLS and CDR2 is YYNGEE. The CDR3 contains 18 residues.

The chain combines TRBV5-1 with TRBJ1-4; 8 positions match TRBD1. The CDR3 loop spans 15 amino acids. The germline CDR1 and CDR2 sequences are SGHRS and YFSETQ. Unmatched junction bases numbered 4, after V lost 4 bases and J lost 2 bases. The CDR3 loop reads CASSTQGATNEKLFF. CDR3 in DNA: TGCGCCAGCAGCACCCAGGGGGCGACTAATGAAAAACTGTTTTTT.

The J gene is TRBJ1-3, the V gene TRBV5-1; 8 bases fit TRBD1. Germline trimming cut 4 bases from V and 0 bases from J; bases unmatched to any gene: 3. The CDR3 contains 15 residues. Germline V gene lookup returns CDR1 SGHRS and CDR2 YFSETQ. CDR3 region: CASSPGTGSGNTIYF. The CDR3 region has the DNA TGCGCCAGCAGCCCTGGGACAGGCTCTGGAAACACCATATATTTT.

The CDR3, as DNA: TGTGCCAGTAGTGACCCGGGACAGGGGGTACAGCCCCAGCATTTT. Protein product: CASSDPGQGVQPQHF. The V call is TRBV19, the J call TRBJ1-5; 11 bases fit TRBD1. The germline V gene has CDR1 LNHDA and CDR2 SQIVND (reference sequence). J lost 7 bases, V lost 5 bases, and 7 bases had no gene match. The CDR3 extends over 15 amino acids.

The chain recombines TRBV5-6 with TRBJ1-1; perhaps TRBD1 as D (5 bases). V lost 0 bases and J 1 base, leaving 10 bases between the germline ends. The CDR3 is made up of 15 amino acids. The germline gives CDR1 SGHDT, CDR2 YYEEEE. CDR3 nucleotide sequence: TGTGCCAGCAGCTTGGCACGGCAGGGGAACACTGAAGCTTTCTTT. Amino acids: CASSLARQGNTEAFF.

Only one count was recorded for this clone. The V and J genes are TRBV4-1 and TRBJ1-3, with 8 bases lining up with TRBD1. The germline gives CDR1 MGHRA, CDR2 YSYEKL. Trimming cost V 5 bases and J 3 bases; bases outside gene matches: 6. This CDR3 comprises 15 residues. Written as DNA, the CDR3 is TGCGCCAGCAGCTACGACAGGGGTAGTGGAAACACCATATATTTT. It encodes CASSYDRGSGNTIYF.

This sequence joins TRBV2 and TRBJ2-7; TRBD1 might be the D (8 bases). The CDR3 extends over 14 amino acids. Trimming pared 5 bases from V and 3 bases from J, leaving 14 bases between. CDR1 and CDR2 from the germline V gene are SNHLY and FYNNEI. The DNA of the CDR3 is TGTGCCAGCAGTTCTACAGGGGGGGGCTACGAGCAGTACTTC. It yields the protein CASSSTGGGYEQYF.

The chain is built from TRBV10-1 and TRBJ2-3; 14 bases are a match to TRBD2. V was pared by 5 bases and J by 4 bases, with 2 bases of the junction left unmatched. Germline V gene lookup returns CDR1 WNHNN and CDR2 SYGVQD (reference sequence). The CDR3 loop spans 15 amino acids. CDR3 coding DNA: TGCGCCAGCAGTCGGACTAGCGGGGGGCCAGATACGCAGTATTTT. The encoded protein is CASSRTSGGPDTQYF.

The chain employs TRBV9 and TRBJ2-7; a weak D match, TRBD1 (6 bases). CDR3 length: 15 residues. The V end lost 0 bases, the J end lost 2 bases, and 12 bases lay between the germline ends. Germline CDR1 reads SGDLS; CDR2 reads YYNGEE. The chain's CDR3 is CASSVAAGVTYEQYF. CDR3 bases: TGTGCCAGCAGCGTAGCGGCAGGGGTGACCTACGAGCAGTACTTC.

V usage is TRBV4-2 and J usage is TRBJ2-3; TRBD2 matches 7 bases. V was pared by 3 bases and J by 2 bases, with 8 bases of the junction left unmatched. This CDR3 region has 16 residues. The V gene's germline CDR1 is LGHNA and CDR2 YNFKEQ. CDR3 coding DNA: TGTGCCAGCAGCCACAACCCTAGCGGTGTCACAGATACGCAGTATTTT. Protein product: CASSHNPSGVTDTQYF.

This clone appeared a single time. The rearrangement joins TRBV6-4 to TRBJ1-3, with 7 bases that match TRBD1. The CDR3 length is 14 residues. J lost 4 bases, V lost 8 bases, and 8 bases had no gene match. CDR1 and CDR2 (germline): MRHNA, SNTAGT. This chain's CDR3 is CASQDRRKGNTIYF. DNA of the CDR3: TGTGCCAGCCAGGACAGGCGTAAGGGAAACACCATATATTTT.

The CDR3, as DNA: TGCGCCAGCAGGCTAGGACTAGCGGGGTCCAATGAGCAGTTCTTC. Protein sequence: CASRLGLAGSNEQFF. V and J are TRBV4-3 and TRBJ2-1; 12 bases line up with TRBD2. The V gene's germline CDR1 is LGHNA and CDR2 YSLEER. The CDR3 is 15 amino acids. V was clipped by 6 bases and J by 6 bases; unmatched bases: 6.

The chain joins TRBV15 to TRBJ2-7, with 8 nucleotides matching TRBD2. Per germline, CDR1 LNHNV and CDR2 YYDKDF (reference sequence). V lost 0 bases, J lost 2 bases, and 6 bases stayed unmatched. The CDR3 runs 16 residues. The CDR3 DNA reads as TGTGCCACCAGCAGAGATAGAACTAGCGGACCCTACGAGCAGTACTTC. Protein: CATSRDRTSGPYEQYF.